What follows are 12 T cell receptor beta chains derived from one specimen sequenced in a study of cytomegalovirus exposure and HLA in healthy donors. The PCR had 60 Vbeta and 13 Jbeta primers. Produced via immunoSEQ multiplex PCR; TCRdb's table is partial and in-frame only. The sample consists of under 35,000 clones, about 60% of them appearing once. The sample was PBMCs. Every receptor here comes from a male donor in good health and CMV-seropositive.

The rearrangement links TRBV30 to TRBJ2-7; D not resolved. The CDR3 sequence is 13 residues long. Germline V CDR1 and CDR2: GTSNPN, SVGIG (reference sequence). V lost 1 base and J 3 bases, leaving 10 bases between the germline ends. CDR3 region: CAWSAYRDYEQYF. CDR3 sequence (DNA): TGTGCCTGGAGTGCCTATCGAGACTACGAGCAGTACTTC.

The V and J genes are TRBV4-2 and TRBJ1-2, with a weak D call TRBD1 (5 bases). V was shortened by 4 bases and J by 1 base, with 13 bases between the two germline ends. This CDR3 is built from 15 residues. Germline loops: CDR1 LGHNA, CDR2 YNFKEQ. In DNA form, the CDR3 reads TGTGCCAGCAGCCCATTCGTAGGGGATAACTATGGCTACACCTTC. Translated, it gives CASSPFVGDNYGYTF.

CDR3 sequence reads: CASRWDSSNTEAFF. CDR3 coding DNA: TGTGCCAGCAGATGGGACAGCTCTAACACTGAAGCTTTCTTT. This chain uses TRBV2 with TRBJ1-1, with 7 bases aligning to TRBD1. J lost 2 bases, V lost 6 bases, and 6 bases had no gene match. CDR1 and CDR2 (germline): SNHLY, FYNNEI. The CDR3 consists of 14 residues.

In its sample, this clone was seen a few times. DNA for the CDR3: TGTGCCAGCAGTGACAGCCACTCGACAAATGAGCAGTTCTTC. Translating it yields CASSDSHSTNEQFF. This sequence joins TRBV6-4 and TRBJ2-1; D remains ambiguous. Germline CDR1 MRHNA, CDR2 SNTAGT. Between the trimmed V and J ends, which lost 2 bases and 7 bases, there was a span of 12 bases. The CDR3 sequence is 14 residues long.

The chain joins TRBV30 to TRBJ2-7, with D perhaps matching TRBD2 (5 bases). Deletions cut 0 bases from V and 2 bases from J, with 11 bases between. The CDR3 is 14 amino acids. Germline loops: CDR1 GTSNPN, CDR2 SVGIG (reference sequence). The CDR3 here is CAWSVAVVTYEQYF. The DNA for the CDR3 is TGTGCCTGGAGTGTAGCGGTTGTAACCTACGAGCAGTACTTC.

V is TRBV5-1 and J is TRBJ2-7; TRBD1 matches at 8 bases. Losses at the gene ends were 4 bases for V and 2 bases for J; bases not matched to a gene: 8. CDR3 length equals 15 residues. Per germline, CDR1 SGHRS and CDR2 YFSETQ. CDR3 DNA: TGCGCCAGCAGCACTACAGGGGGTGGAACCTACGAGCAGTACTTC. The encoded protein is CASSTTGGGTYEQYF.

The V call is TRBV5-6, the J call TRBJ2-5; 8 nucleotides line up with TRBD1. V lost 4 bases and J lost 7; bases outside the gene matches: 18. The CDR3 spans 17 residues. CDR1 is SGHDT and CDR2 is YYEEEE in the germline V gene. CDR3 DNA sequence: TGTGCCAGCAGCGCCTCCGACAGGGGTGGGTTTCGGCGGACCCAGTACTTC. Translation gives CASSASDRGGFRRTQYF.

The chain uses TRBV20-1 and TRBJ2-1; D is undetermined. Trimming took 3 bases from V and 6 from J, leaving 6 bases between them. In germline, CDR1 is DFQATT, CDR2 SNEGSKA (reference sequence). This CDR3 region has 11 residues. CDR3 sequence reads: CSARYINEQFF. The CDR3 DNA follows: TGCAGTGCTAGGTACATCAATGAGCAGTTCTTC.

The CDR3 DNA reads TGTGCCAGCAGCTTGCGAATCCAAGAGACCCAGTACTTC. Residues: CASSLRIQETQYF. The chain employs TRBV13 and TRBJ2-5; D is unclear. V lost 3 bases, J lost 1 base, and 6 bases lay in between. This CDR3 has 13 residues. The germline V gene has CDR1 PRHDT and CDR2 FYEKMQ (reference sequence).

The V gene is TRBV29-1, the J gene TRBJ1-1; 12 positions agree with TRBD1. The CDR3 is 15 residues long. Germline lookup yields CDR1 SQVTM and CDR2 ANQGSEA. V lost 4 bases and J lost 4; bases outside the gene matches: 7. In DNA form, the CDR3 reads TGCAGCGTTGCGGGACAGGGGGCATCCGGCACTGAAGCTTTCTTT. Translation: CSVAGQGASGTEAFF.

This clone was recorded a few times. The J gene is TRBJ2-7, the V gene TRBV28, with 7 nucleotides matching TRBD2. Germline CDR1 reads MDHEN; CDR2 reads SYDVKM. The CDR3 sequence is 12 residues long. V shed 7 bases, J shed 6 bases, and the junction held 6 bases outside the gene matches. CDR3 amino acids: CASKILASEQYF. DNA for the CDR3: TGTGCCAGCAAAATACTAGCGTCCGAGCAGTACTTC.

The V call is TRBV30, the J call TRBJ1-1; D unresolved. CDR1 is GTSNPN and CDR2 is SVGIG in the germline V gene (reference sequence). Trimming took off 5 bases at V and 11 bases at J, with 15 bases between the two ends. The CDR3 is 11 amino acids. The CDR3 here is CAWGRQDRAFF. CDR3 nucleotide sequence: TGTGCCTGGGGGCGTCAGGATAGGGCTTTCTTT.